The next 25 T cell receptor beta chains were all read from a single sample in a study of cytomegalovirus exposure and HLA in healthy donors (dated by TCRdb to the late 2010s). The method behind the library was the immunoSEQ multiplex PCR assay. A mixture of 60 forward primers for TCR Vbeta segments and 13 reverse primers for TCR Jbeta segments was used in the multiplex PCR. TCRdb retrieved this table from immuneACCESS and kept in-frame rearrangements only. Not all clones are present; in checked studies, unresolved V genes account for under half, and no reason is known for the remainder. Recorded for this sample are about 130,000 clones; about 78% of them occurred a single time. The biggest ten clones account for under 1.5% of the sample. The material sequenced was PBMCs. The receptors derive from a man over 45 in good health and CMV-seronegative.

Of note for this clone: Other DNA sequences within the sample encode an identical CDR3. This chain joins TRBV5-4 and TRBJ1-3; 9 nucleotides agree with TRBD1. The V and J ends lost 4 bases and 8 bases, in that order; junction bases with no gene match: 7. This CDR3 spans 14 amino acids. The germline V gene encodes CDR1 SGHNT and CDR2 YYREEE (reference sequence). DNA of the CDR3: TGTGCCAGCAGCCGGACAGGGGAAGGGGACACCATATATTTT. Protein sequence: CASSRTGEGDTIYF.

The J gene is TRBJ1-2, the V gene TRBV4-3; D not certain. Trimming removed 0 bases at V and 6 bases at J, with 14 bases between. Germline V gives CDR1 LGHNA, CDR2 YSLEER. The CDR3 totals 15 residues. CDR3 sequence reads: CASSQDGTEQNGYTF. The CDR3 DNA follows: TGCGCCAGCAGCCAAGACGGAACGGAGCAGAATGGCTACACCTTC.

In nucleotides, the CDR3 is TGTGCCAGCAGTGGCACGGACAGGGGTGGAAATCAGCCCCAGCATTTT. Amino acid sequence: CASSGTDRGGNQPQHF. The chain links TRBV25-1 to TRBJ1-5; the match to TRBD1 covers 9 bases. V trimming: 4 bases; J trimming: 4 bases; junction bases outside the gene matches: 8. Germline values: CDR1 MGHDK, CDR2 SYGVNS. This CDR3 is built from 16 residues.

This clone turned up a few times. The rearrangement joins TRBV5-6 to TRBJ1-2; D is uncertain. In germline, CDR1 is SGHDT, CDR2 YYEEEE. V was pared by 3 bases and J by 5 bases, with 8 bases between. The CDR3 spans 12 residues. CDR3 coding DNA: TGTGCCAGCAGCTCAGAAATTTATGGCTACACCTTC. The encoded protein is CASSSEIYGYTF.

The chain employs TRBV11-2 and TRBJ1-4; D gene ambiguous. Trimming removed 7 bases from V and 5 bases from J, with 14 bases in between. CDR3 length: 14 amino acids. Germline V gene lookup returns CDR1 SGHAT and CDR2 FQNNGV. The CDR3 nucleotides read TGTGCCAGCACCCGTACCCAACGGAATGAAAAACTGTTTTTT. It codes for CASTRTQRNEKLFF.

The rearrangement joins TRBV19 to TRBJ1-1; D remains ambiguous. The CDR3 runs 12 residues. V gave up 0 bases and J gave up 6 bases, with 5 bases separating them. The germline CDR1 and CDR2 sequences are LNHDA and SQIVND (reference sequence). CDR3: CASSIDFSEAFF. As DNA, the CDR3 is TGTGCCAGTAGTATAGATTTCTCTGAAGCTTTCTTT.

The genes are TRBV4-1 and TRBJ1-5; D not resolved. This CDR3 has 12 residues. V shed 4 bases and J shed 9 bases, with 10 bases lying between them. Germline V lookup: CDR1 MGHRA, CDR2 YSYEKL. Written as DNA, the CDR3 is TGCGCCAGCAGCCCCGGTTTTGGGCCCCAGCATTTT. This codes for CASSPGFGPQHF.

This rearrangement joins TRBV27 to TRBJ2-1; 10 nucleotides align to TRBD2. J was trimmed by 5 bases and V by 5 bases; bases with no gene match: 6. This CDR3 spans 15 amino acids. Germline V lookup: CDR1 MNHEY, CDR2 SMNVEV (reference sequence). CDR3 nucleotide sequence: TGTGCCAGCAGTCCCTCTAGCGGGAGTAACAATGAGCAGTTCTTC. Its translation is CASSPSSGSNNEQFF.

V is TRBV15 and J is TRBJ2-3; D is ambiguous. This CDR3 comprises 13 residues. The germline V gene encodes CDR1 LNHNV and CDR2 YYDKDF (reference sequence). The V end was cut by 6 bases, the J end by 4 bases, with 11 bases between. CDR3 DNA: TGTGCCACCAGACGGAAACGGGCAGATACGCAGTATTTT. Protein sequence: CATRRKRADTQYF. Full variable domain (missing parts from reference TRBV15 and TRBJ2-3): DAMVIQNPRYQVTQFGKPVTLSCSQTLNHNVMYWYQQKSSQAPKLLFHYYDKDFNNEADTPDNFQSRRPNTSFCFLDIRSPGLGDTAMYLCATRRKRADTQYFGPGTRLTVL.

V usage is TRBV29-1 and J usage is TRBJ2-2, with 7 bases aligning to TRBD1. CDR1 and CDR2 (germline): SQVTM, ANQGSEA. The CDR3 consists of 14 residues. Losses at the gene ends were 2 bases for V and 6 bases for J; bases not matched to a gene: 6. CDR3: CSVELGQAPGELFF. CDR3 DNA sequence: TGCAGCGTTGAACTAGGACAGGCGCCCGGGGAGCTGTTTTTT.

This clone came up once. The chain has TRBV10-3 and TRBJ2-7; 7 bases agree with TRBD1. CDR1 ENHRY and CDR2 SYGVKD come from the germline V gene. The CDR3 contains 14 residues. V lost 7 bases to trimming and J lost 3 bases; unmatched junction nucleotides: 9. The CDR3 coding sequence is TGTGCCATCAACCCCGGGACAGAGATCTACGAGCAGTACTTC. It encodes CAINPGTEIYEQYF.

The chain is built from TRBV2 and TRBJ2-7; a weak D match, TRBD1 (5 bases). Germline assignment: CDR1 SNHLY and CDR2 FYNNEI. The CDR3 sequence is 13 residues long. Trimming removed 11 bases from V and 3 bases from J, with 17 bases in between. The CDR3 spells CAAKPDSIYEQYF. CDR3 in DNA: TGTGCCGCCAAACCCGACAGTATCTACGAGCAGTACTTC.

The CDR3 protein is CASSGTREETQYF. CDR3 nucleotide sequence: TGTGCCAGCTCAGGGACAAGGGAAGAGACCCAGTACTTC. The chain carries TRBV18 and TRBJ2-5, with a possible D match to TRBD1 (6 bases). Trimming took 5 bases from V and 3 from J, leaving 10 bases between them. The CDR3 consists of 13 residues. CDR1 is KGHSH and CDR2 is LQKENI in the germline V gene.

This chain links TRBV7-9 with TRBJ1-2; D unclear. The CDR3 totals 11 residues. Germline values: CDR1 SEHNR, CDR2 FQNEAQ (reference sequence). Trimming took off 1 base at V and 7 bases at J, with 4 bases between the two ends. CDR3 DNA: TGTGCCAGCAGCTTAGATCTTGGCTACACCTTC. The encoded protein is CASSLDLGYTF.

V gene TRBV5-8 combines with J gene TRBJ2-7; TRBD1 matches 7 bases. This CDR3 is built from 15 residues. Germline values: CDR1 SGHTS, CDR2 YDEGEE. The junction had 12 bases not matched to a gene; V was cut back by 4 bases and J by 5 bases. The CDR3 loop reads CASSRDTGVGDEQYF. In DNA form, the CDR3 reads TGTGCCAGCAGCCGGGACACAGGGGTCGGTGACGAGCAGTACTTC.

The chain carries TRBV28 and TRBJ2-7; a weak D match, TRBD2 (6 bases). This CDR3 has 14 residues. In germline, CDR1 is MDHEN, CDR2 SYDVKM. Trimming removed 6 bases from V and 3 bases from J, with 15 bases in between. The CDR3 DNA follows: TGTGCCAGCAGCACTCAGCGGGTCCGCTACGAGCAGTACTTC. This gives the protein CASSTQRVRYEQYF. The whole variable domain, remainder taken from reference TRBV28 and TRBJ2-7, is DVKVTQSSRYLVKRTGEKVFLECVQDMDHENMFWYRQDPGLGLRLIYFSYDVKMKEKGDIPEGYSVSREKKERFSLILESASTNQTSMYLCASSTQRVRYEQYFGPGTRLTVT.

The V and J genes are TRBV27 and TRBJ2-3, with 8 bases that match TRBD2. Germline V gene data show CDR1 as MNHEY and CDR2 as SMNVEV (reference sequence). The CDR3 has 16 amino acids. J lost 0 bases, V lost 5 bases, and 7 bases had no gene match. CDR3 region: CASSRGGRPSTDTQYF. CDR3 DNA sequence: TGTGCCAGCAGTCGGGGCGGGAGGCCTAGCACAGATACGCAGTATTTT.

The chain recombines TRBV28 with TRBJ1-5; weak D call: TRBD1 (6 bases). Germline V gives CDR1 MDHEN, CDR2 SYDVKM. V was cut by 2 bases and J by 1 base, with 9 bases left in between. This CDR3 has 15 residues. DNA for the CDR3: TGTGCCAGCAGTTTAACAGGGTCAAGCAATCAGCCCCAGCATTTT. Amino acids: CASSLTGSSNQPQHF.

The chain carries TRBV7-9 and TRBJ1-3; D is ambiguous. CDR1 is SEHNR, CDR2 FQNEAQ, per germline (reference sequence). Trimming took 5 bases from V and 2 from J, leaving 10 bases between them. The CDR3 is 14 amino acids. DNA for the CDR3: TGTGCCAGCAGCGTATTTGAGGCTGGAAACACCATATATTTT. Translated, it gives CASSVFEAGNTIYF. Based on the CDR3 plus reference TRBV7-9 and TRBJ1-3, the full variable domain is DTGVSQNPRHKITKRGQNVTFRCDPISEHNRLYWYRQTLGQGPEFLTYFQNEAQLEKSRLLSDRFSAERPKGSFSTLEIQRTEQGDSAMYLCASSVFEAGNTIYFGEGSWLTVV.

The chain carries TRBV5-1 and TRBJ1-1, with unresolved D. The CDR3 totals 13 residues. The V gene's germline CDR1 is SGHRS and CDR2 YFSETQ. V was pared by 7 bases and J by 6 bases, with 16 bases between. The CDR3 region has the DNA TGCGCCAGCCAGGATCCTAGCTCCTCTGAAGCTTTCTTT. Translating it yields CASQDPSSSEAFF.

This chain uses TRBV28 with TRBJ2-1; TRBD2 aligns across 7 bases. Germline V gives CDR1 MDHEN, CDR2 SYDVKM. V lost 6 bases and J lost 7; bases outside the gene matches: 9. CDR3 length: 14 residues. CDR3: CASSAGEGRNEQFF. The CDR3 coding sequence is TGTGCCAGCAGCGCCGGGGAGGGCCGGAATGAGCAGTTCTTC.

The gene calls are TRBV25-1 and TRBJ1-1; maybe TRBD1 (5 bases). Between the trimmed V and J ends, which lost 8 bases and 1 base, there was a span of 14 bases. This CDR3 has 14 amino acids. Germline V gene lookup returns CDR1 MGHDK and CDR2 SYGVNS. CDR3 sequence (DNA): TGTGCCAGCCAAGAACCAGGGTGGAACACTGAAGCTTTCTTT. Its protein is CASQEPGWNTEAFF.

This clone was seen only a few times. The CDR3 loop reads CASIKGTSYEQYF. DNA for the CDR3: TGTGCCAGCATCAAAGGGACATCCTACGAGCAGTACTTC. The chain has TRBV28 and TRBJ2-7; possible D gene TRBD1, 6 bases. The CDR3 length is 13 residues. Trimming took off 7 bases at V and 1 base at J, with 11 bases between the two ends. Germline V gene lookup returns CDR1 MDHEN and CDR2 SYDVKM.

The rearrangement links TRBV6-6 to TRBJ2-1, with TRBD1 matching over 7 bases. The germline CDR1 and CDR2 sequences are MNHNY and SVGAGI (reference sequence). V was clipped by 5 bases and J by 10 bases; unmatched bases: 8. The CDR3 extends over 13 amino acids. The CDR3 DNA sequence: TGTGCCAGCAGTAATAACAGGGGCGGCGAGCAGTTCTTC. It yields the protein CASSNNRGGEQFF.

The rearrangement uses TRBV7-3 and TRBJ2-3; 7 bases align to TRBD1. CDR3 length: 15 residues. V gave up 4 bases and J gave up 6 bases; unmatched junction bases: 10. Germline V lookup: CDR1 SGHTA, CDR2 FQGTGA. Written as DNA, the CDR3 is TGTGCCAGCAGCTCTACAGGGGCTCAGGTGGATACGCAGTATTTT. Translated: CASSSTGAQVDTQYF.